A selection of T cell receptor beta chains follows, all from one sample in a study of cytotoxic CD8 clonotypes in ibrutinib-treated CLL. Measured with immunoSEQ multiplex PCR; TCRdb has only the in-frame clones, and not every one. The sample includes fewer than 400,000 clones, approximately 67% seen only once; the top ten take around 6.5%. This sample comprised PBMCs, obtained after 36 months of ibrutinib treatment. Source of these receptors: a human donor with chronic lymphocytic leukemia. CDR3s include the opening cysteine and the closing phenylalanine or tryptophan. The D gene is left open where the match is weak. A clone size is listed for some rows: how often the clone was seen (once, few, many), or a class if it is expanded.

d_gene,abundance,v_gene,j_gene,CDR3nt,CDR3aa
NA,NA,TRBV9,TRBJ1-2,TGTGCCAGCAGCGGGTGGGGTAACTATGGCTACACCTTC,CASSGWGNYGYTF
NA,NA,TRBV9,TRBJ2-7,TGTGCCAGCAGCGTATACTTTCCCAGGTTCTACGATGGGCAGTACTTC,CASSVYFPRFYDGQYF
TRBD2,few,TRBV13,TRBJ2-2,TGTGCCAGCAGCTCCTCCAGCGGGGGCGGGGGGGAGCTGTTTTTT,CASSSSSGGGGELFF
TRBD1,NA,TRBV5-1,TRBJ2-2,TGCGCCAGCAGCTTGGGCCAGGGGGCTACCGGGGAGCTGTTTTTT,CASSLGQGATGELFF
NA,NA,TRBV7-8,TRBJ2-7,TGTGCCAGCATTGACACGTCCTACGAGCAGTACTTC,CASIDTSYEQYF
NA,NA,TRBV5-1,TRBJ1-2,TGCGCCAGCAGCTTTTCGGTAGCCATAAGGGGCGACTATGGCTACACCTTC,CASSFSVAIRGDYGYTF
TRBD1,NA,TRBV27,TRBJ2-7,TGTGCCAGCAGTTCAATTGGGACAGGGTTCGAGCAGTACTTC,CASSSIGTGFEQYF
TRBD2,NA,TRBV29-1,TRBJ2-7,TGCAGCGTTGAGGCCTTTGGCGGGAGTTACGAGCAGTACTTC,CSVEAFGGSYEQYF
NA,once,TRBV4-1,TRBJ1-6,TGCGCCAGCAGCCAAGTAATTGGTGCTGCCTATAATTCACCCCTCCACTTT,CASSQVIGAAYNSPLHF
TRBD1,once,TRBV9,TRBJ1-2,TGTGCCAGCAGCGCCGCCGGGACAGGGGAGGGCTACACCTTC,CASSAAGTGEGYTF
NA,NA,TRBV4-1,TRBJ1-3,TGCGCCAGCAGCCAAGTCGGCATATCAGGAAACACCATATATTTT,CASSQVGISGNTIYF
NA,few,TRBV7-8,TRBJ2-7,TGTGCCAGCAGCCCTTGGGGGGCCTACGAGCAGTACTTC,CASSPWGAYEQYF
TRBD2,once,TRBV11-2,TRBJ2-3,TGTGCCAGCAGCTTAGGCGGGAGACCAGCAGATACGCAGTATTTT,CASSLGGRPADTQYF
NA,NA,TRBV6-5,TRBJ1-2,TGTGCCAGCAGTTTACAGGGAGCTAACTATGGCTACACCTTC,CASSLQGANYGYTF
TRBD1,few,TRBV10-3,TRBJ1-2,TGTGCCATCAGTGAGGGGACAGGGGGCTACACCTTC,CAISEGTGGYTF
TRBD2,NA,TRBV5-4,TRBJ2-7,TGTGCCAGCAGCTTGGGGGACTACTACTCCTACGAGCAGTACTTC,CASSLGDYYSYEQYF
TRBD1,NA,TRBV5-6,TRBJ2-2,TGTGCCAGCAGCCTGGATACAGGGGGCAGAACCGGGGAGCTGTTTTTT,CASSLDTGGRTGELFF